One sample yielded the 21 T cell receptor beta chains listed below, sequenced in a study of CD8 T cells in Susac syndrome. A quantity of about 0.5 to 1 ug RNA underwent reverse transcription using random hexamers. MiXCR, applied by TCRdb to the immunoSEQ multiplex PCR reads, yields one record per CDR3 protein. Among 150,000 or so distinct CDR3 sequences, 93% were seen once, and the ten largest hold more than 0.13%. What was sequenced was CD4+ T cells from PBMCs. All receptors come from a human donor in good health.

The chain recombines TRBV6-5 with TRBJ1-1, with 8 bases lining up with TRBD1. V lost 0 bases, J lost 0 bases, and 3 bases stayed unmatched. This CDR3 has 16 residues. Germline V gene sequence: CDR1 MNHEY, CDR2 SVGAGI. The CDR3 region has the DNA TGTGCCAGCAGTTACTCGAGGACAGGGATGAACACTGAAGCTTTCTTT. This translates into CASSYSRTGMNTEAFF.

For the CDR3, the DNA is TGTGCCACCAGGCGCGGGGGTTGGGGAGAGACCCAGTACTTC. Protein product: CATRRGGWGETQYF. The chain joins TRBV24-1 to TRBJ2-5; 7 positions agree with TRBD2. This CDR3 contains 14 residues. Germline V CDR1 and CDR2: KGHDR, SFDVKD. Unmatched junction bases numbered 8, after V lost 7 bases and J lost 4 bases.

CDR3 sequence: CASSFEATEAFF. In DNA form, the CDR3 reads TGTGCCAGCAGCTTCGAGGCGACTGAAGCTTTCTTT. This chain connects TRBV7-2 to TRBJ1-1; D gene ambiguous. Per the germline V gene, CDR1 is SGHTA and CDR2 is FQGNSA. Trimming removed 3 bases from V and 5 bases from J, with 7 bases in between. The CDR3 spans 12 residues. The full variable domain, its missing parts supplied by reference TRBV7-2 and TRBJ1-1, is GAGVSQSPSNKVTEKGKDVELRCDPISGHTALYWYRQSLGQGLEFLIYFQGNSAPDKSGLPSDRFSAERTGGSVSTLTIQRTQQEDSAVYLCASSFEATEAFFGQGTRLTVV.

V usage is TRBV14 and J usage is TRBJ2-6, with D hard to call. This CDR3 comprises 13 residues. The germline CDR1 and CDR2 sequences are SGHDN and FVKESK. V was shortened by 0 bases and J by 17 bases, with 14 bases between the two germline ends. The CDR3 reads CASSQDFRLSLTF. DNA of the CDR3: TGTGCCAGCAGCCAAGATTTTCGGCTCTCATTGACTTTC.

The chain recombines TRBV3-1 with TRBJ2-5; D not resolved. The CDR3 spans 14 residues. V was clipped by 4 bases and J by 5 bases, with 14 bases between them. The germline V gene has CDR1 LGHDT and CDR2 YNNKEL (reference sequence). The CDR3 nucleotides read TGTGCCAGCAGCCTAAGGGCGAGCCAGGAGACCCAGTACTTC. Amino acid sequence: CASSLRASQETQYF.

CDR3 loop: CSVDAGGGAKTQYF. The CDR3 DNA reads as TGCAGCGTTGATGCTGGGGGGGGCGCGAAGACCCAGTACTTC. The chain employs TRBV29-1 and TRBJ2-5; a possible D gene is TRBD2 (7 bases). CDR1 and CDR2 (germline): SQVTM, ANQGSEA. V was clipped by 3 bases and J by 6 bases, with 17 bases between them. This CDR3 is built from 14 residues.

The rearrangement joins TRBV6-2 or TRBV6-3 to TRBJ2-7; 8 bases line up with TRBD1. Trimming removed 6 bases from V and 3 bases from J; junction bases left unmatched: 16. This CDR3 contains 17 residues. Germline CDR1 MNHEY, CDR2 SVGEGT. In DNA, the CDR3 is TGTGCCAGCAGAAAAGAGGTACCGGGACAGGTCATCTACGAGCAGTACTTC. Protein product: CASRKEVPGQVIYEQYF.

CDR3 nucleotides: TGCAGTGCTAAAAACAGCGTCACTGAAGCTTTCTTT. Protein: CSAKNSVTEAFF. The chain is built from TRBV20-1 and TRBJ1-1; D unclear. CDR3 length equals 12 residues. Germline V gives CDR1 DFQATT, CDR2 SNEGSKA (reference sequence). Trimming left V 4 bases short and J 4 bases short, with 10 bases between.

This chain joins TRBV6-5 and TRBJ2-5, with TRBD1 matching 9 bases. The CDR3 runs 15 residues. Germline assignment: CDR1 MNHEY and CDR2 SVGAGI. Germline trimming cut 4 bases from V and 2 bases from J; bases unmatched to any gene: 5. As DNA, the CDR3 is TGTGCCAGCAGTTCCGGGACAGGGACGCAAGAGACCCAGTACTTC. It translates to CASSSGTGTQETQYF.

The chain recombines TRBV20-1 with TRBJ2-1, with 12 bases fitting TRBD2. Looked up from germline, CDR1 is DFQATT and CDR2 is SNEGSKA (reference sequence). The V gene end was trimmed by 5 bases and the J gene end by 8 bases; junction bases not matched to a gene: 7. CDR3 size: 14 residues. The CDR3 region has the DNA TGCAGTGCTTTATTGACTAGCGGGGGCGATGAGCAGTTCTTC. Residues: CSALLTSGGDEQFF.

V is TRBV3-1 and J is TRBJ1-5, with no clear D. There are 16 residues in the CDR3. Germline lookup yields CDR1 LGHDT and CDR2 YNNKEL (reference sequence). V lost 0 bases, J lost 0 bases, and 9 bases lay in between. The CDR3 is CASSQDPRYSNQPQHF. As DNA, the CDR3 is TGTGCCAGCAGCCAAGATCCACGCTATAGCAATCAGCCCCAGCATTTT.

V usage is TRBV2 and J usage is TRBJ2-7; 7 nucleotides match TRBD1. CDR1 and CDR2 from the germline V gene are SNHLY and FYNNEI. V gave up 4 bases and J gave up 2 bases; unmatched junction bases: 11. The CDR3 extends over 16 amino acids. The CDR3 loop reads CASSGGSPTGTYEQYF. CDR3 DNA sequence: TGTGCCAGCAGTGGGGGATCACCGACAGGGACCTACGAGCAGTACTTC.

V and J are TRBV19 and TRBJ2-5; 11 bases line up with TRBD1. CDR1 is LNHDA, CDR2 SQIVND, per germline (reference sequence). CDR3 length: 16 amino acids. With V trimmed by 6 bases and J by 1 base, 7 bases remained unmatched. The CDR3 loop is CASSHRTGGSQETQYF. DNA of the CDR3: TGTGCCAGTAGCCACCGGACAGGGGGCAGCCAAGAGACCCAGTACTTC.

CDR3 bases: TGTGCCAGCAGCTTCACCTGGGGGAGGACAGATACGCAGTATTTT. Translating gives CASSFTWGRTDTQYF. The genes are TRBV9 and TRBJ2-3; D might be TRBD2 (6 bases). CDR3 size: 15 residues. CDR1 and CDR2 from the germline V gene are SGDLS and YYNGEE. Trimming shortened V by 4 bases and J by 3 bases, and 15 bases separated the two germline ends. Variable domain in full (rest from reference TRBV9 and TRBJ2-3): DSGVTQTPKHLITATGQRVTLRCSPRSGDLSVYWYQQSLDQGLQFLIQYYNGEERAKGNILERFSAQQFPDLHSELNLSSLELGDSALYFCASSFTWGRTDTQYFGPGTRLTVL.

V and J are TRBV7-6 and TRBJ1-5; no definite D call. CDR3 length equals 15 residues. Germline CDR1 is SGHVS and CDR2 is FNYEAQ. Trimming pared 5 bases from V and 1 base from J, leaving 12 bases between. Written as DNA, the CDR3 is TGTGCCAGCAGCCCCATGGTGGGGAGCAATCAGCCCCAGCATTTT. It encodes CASSPMVGSNQPQHF.

The genes are TRBV7-8 and TRBJ2-2; 9 bases map to TRBD1. Germline assignment: CDR1 SGHVS and CDR2 FQNEAQ. Trimming cost V 8 bases and J 0 bases; bases outside gene matches: 10. The CDR3 contains 17 residues. CDR3 nucleotide sequence: TGTGCCAGCCGAAGCGCCGGGACAGGGACGAACACCGGGGAGCTGTTTTTT. Protein: CASRSAGTGTNTGELFF.

The chain couples TRBV10-3 to TRBJ2-3; 8 bases match TRBD2. Per germline, CDR1 ENHRY and CDR2 SYGVKD. The junction had 10 bases not matched to a gene; V was cut back by 4 bases and J by 4 bases. The CDR3 has 16 residues. The CDR3 region is CAISGPLAADPDTQYF. In nucleotides, the CDR3 is TGTGCCATCAGTGGGCCACTAGCGGCGGATCCAGATACGCAGTATTTT.

There are a few counts of this clonotype. The chain couples TRBV5-4 to TRBJ2-5; perhaps D is TRBD1 or TRBD2 (5 bases each). The germline gives CDR1 SGHNT, CDR2 YYREEE (reference sequence). The CDR3 runs 14 residues. V lost 0 bases and J 5 bases, leaving 11 bases between the germline ends. The CDR3 region is CASSLASREETQYF. The CDR3 nucleotides are TGTGCCAGCAGCTTGGCCTCCAGGGAGGAGACCCAGTACTTC.

Comment on this clonotype: An end of the junction does not agree with germline; a read error may underlie this. CDR3: CSSSLLGGNSPLHF. Written as DNA, the CDR3 is TGTTCCAGCAGTTTATTGGGGGGGAATTCACCCCTCCACTTT. The V call is TRBV12-3 or TRBV12-4, the J call TRBJ1-6, with a possible D match to TRBD1 (5 bases). The CDR3 loop spans 14 amino acids.

The chain has TRBV27 and TRBJ1-2, with D possibly being TRBD1 (5 bases). The CDR3 has 12 amino acids. Per the germline V gene, CDR1 is MNHEY and CDR2 is SMNVEV (reference sequence). V was trimmed by 9 bases and J by 1 base, leaving 9 bases between them. CDR3 nucleotides: TGTGCCAGTTGGGACGGTAACTATGGCTACACCTTC. It encodes CASWDGNYGYTF.

Only one count was recorded for this clonotype. CDR3 sequence reads: CSAQGSGGGALTDTQYF. The CDR3 DNA is TGCAGTGCCCAAGGTAGTGGCGGGGGGGCCCTCACAGATACGCAGTATTTT. The chain has TRBV20-1 and TRBJ2-3; 9 bases line up with TRBD2. The CDR3 consists of 17 residues. J gave up 2 bases and V 6 bases, and 15 bases lay outside the gene matches. CDR1 is DFQATT, CDR2 SNEGSKA, per germline (reference sequence).